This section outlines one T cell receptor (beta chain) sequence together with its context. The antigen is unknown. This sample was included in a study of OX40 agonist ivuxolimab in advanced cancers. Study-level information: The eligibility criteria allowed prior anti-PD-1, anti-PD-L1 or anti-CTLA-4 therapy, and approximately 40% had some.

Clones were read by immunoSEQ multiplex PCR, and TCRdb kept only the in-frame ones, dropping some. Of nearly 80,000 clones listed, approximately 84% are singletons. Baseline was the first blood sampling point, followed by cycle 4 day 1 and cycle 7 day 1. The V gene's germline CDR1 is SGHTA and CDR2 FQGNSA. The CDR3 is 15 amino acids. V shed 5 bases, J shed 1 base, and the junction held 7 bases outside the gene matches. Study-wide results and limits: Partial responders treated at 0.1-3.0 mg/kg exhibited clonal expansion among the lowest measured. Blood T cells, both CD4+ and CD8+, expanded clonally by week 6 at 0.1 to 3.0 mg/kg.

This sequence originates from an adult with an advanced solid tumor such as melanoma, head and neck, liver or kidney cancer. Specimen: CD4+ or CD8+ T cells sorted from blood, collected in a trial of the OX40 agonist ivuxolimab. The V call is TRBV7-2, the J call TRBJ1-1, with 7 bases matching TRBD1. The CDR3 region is CASSILGQSNTEAFF. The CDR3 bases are TGTGCCAGCAGCATATTGGGACAGTCGAACACTGAAGCTTTCTTT.